This entry concerns a single TCR beta chain. Its target is unknown. This sample stems from a study of post-analysis software for immune sequencing data. Study-level information: Included among the disease courses, which were recorded for the cohort, were relapsing-remitting, secondary progressive and progressive-relapsing multiple sclerosis.

Overall study results and limits: The normalized Chao1 diversity of multiple sclerosis patients was significantly lower than that of controls. Roughly 5 TRBV segments occurring more often in patients than controls included TRBV5-6, TRBV5-1 and TRBV20-1.

This CDR3 is 16 amino acids long. Germline loops: CDR1 MDHEN, CDR2 SYDVKM. J lost 3 bases, V lost 7 bases, and 12 bases had no gene match. Researchers reported that TCR beta cDNA libraries carried unique molecular identifiers. Starting from around 0.96 to 9.9 million T cells, the study yielded roughly 0.5 million cDNA molecules. TCRdb independently ran MiXCR on the PCR reads; one entry per CDR3 protein. This sample carries about 560,000 distinct CDR3 sequences, around 44% of them seen once, and the ten largest clones take about 1.8%. Sequences were obtained from blood. J is TRBJ2-1 and V is TRBV28; 7 positions match TRBD2. The TCR comes from a girl aged 5 to 17 with multiple sclerosis. CDR3 protein: CASTPWGGEGYNEQFF. DNA of the CDR3: TGTGCCAGCACTCCCTGGGGCGGGGAGGGCTACAATGAGCAGTTCTTC.